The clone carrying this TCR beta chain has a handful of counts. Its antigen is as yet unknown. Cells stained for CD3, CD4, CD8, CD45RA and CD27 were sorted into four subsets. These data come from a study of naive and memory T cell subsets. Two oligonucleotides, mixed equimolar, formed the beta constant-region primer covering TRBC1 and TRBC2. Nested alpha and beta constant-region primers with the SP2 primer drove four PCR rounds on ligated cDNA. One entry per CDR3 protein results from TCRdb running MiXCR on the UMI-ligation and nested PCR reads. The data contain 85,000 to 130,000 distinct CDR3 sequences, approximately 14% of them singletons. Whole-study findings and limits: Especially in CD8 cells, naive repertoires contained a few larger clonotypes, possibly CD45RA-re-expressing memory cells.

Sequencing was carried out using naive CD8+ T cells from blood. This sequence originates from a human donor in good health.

CDR3 sequence: CATSRDQGDEQFF. The CDR3 nucleotides are TGTGCCACCAGCAGAGATCAAGGGGATGAGCAGTTCTTC. The chain has TRBV15 and TRBJ2-1, with a weak D call TRBD1 (5 bases). CDR1 and CDR2 from the germline V gene are LNHNV and YYDKDF (reference sequence). CDR3 length: 13 residues. With 0 bases removed from V and 8 bases from J, the gap between germline ends came to 8 bases.